This T cell receptor (beta chain) originates from a study of T-cell reconstitution after alpha-beta-depleted transplantation in children. The CDR3 sequence is 12 residues long. Per the germline V gene, CDR1 is DFQATT and CDR2 is SNEGSKA (reference sequence). V was pared by 5 bases and J by 4 bases, with 8 bases between. Overall study findings and caveats: Surviving recipient cells, namely T cells and thymic progenitors, were the source of high day-60 TCRbeta diversity in some patients.

Worth noting for this clonotype: Antigen: not known.

The authors prepared the TCRbeta library with unique molecular identifiers. A single record per CDR3 protein comes from TCRdb applying MiXCR to the PCR reads. The data contain more than 90,000 distinct CDR3 sequences, around 10% of them singletons. The sequencing used PBMCs, collected before TCRalphabeta/CD19-depleted stem cell transplant. This sequence was found in a boy younger than 10 with acute lymphoblastic leukemia, due to receive a stem cell transplant. The chain couples TRBV20-1 to TRBJ2-2; the D is unclear. The CDR3 DNA sequence: TGCAGTGCTCCAAAGATCACCGGGGAGCTGTTTTTT. It translates to CSAPKITGELFF.